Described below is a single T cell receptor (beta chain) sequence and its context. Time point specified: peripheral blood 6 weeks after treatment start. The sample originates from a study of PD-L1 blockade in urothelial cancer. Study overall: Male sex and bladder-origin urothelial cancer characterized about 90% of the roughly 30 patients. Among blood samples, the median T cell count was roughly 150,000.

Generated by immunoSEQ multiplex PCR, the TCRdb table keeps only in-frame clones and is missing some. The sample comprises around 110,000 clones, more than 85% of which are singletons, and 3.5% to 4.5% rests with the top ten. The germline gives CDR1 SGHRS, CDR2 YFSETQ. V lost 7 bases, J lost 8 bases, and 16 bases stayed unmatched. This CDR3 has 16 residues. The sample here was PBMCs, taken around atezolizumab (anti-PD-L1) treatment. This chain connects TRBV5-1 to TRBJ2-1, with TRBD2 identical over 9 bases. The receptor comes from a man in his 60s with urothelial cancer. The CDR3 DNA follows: TGCGCCAGCCGGCGGGGGGGACAGACGCTGGGGGATGAGCAGTTCTTC. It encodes CASRRGGQTLGDEQFF.